This T cell receptor (beta chain) was captured by sequencing in a study of T cells in Graves' hyperthyroidism and ophthalmopathy. Background on the study: Staff took peripheral blood when the initial diagnosis was made, before any treatment began.

V shed 2 bases and J shed 6 bases, with 7 bases lying between them. The germline CDR1 and CDR2 sequences are LNHNV and YYDKDF (reference sequence). The CDR3 contains 13 residues. Amplification targeted TCR beta CDR3 regions from RNA transcripts. Carried out on the TCR CDR3, a first-round RT-PCR used the HTBI primer set. TCRdb independently ran MiXCR on the multiplex PCR reads; one entry per CDR3 protein. The table has around 700,000 distinct CDR3 sequences, roughly 20% seen once; the top ten hold approximately 16%. Diagnosis relied on clinical symptoms, serum thyroxine and TRAb, thyroid ultrasound and orbital computed tomography.

This rearrangement joins TRBV15 to TRBJ1-4; D not certain. This clonotype was sampled from a woman between 50 and 59 years old with Graves' hyperthyroidism that later progressed to Graves' ophthalmopathy. The sample was blood. CDR3 nucleotide sequence: TGTGCCACCAGCAGACCCGCTTATGAAAAACTGTTTTTT. Translating it yields CATSRPAYEKLFF. Drawing the rest from reference TRBV15 and TRBJ1-4, the complete variable domain is DAMVIQNPRYQVTQFGKPVTLSCSQTLNHNVMYWYQQKSSQAPKLLFHYYDKDFNNEADTPDNFQSRRPNTSFCFLDIRSPGLGDTAMYLCATSRPAYEKLFFGSGTQLSVL.